This entry lists 11 T cell receptor beta chains sequenced from one sample in a study of tumor and adjacent non-tumor tissue in lung cancer. RNA was extracted from bulk tissue without any cell sorting. The library came from three nested PCR rounds adapted from ARM-PCR protocols. Using its own MiXCR run on the multiplex PCR reads, TCRdb lists one record per CDR3 protein. The sample contains around 99,000 distinct CDR3 sequences, roughly 77% of which appear only once. Sequencing was performed on lung tumor tissue. These receptor sequences come from a woman aged 60-75 years with non-small cell lung cancer.

This clonotype was observed a single time. A much more abundant neighbour one base away suggests this may be a read error. The rearrangement joins TRBV4-1 to TRBJ2-5; 13 positions agree with TRBD2. This CDR3 is built from 12 residues. Looked up from germline, CDR1 is MGHRA and CDR2 is YSYEKL. In nucleotides, the CDR3 is TGCTCCAGGGGACTAGCGGGGGAGACCCAGTACTTC. Amino acid sequence: CSRGLAGETQYF.

The J gene is TRBJ1-2, the V gene TRBV11-1, with D perhaps matching TRBD1 (6 bases). V was clipped by 4 bases and J by 4 bases, with 13 bases between them. Germline CDR1 is SGHAT and CDR2 is FQDESV (reference sequence). This CDR3 contains 14 residues. Here the CDR3 DNA reads TGTGCCAGCAGCTCACAGGGCCAATTCTATGGCTACACCTTC. This translates into CASSSQGQFYGYTF.

This clonotype occurred many times. The chain couples TRBV20-1 to TRBJ1-1; TRBD1 is a possible D gene (5 bases). The ends were cut back, 0 bases at V and 5 bases at J, with 16 bases in the middle. Germline CDR1 is DFQATT and CDR2 is SNEGSKA (reference sequence). The CDR3 length is 15 residues. CDR3: CSAREAGPGQTEAFF. The CDR3 DNA reads TGCAGTGCTAGAGAGGCGGGGCCCGGGCAAACTGAAGCTTTCTTT.

V and J are TRBV7-8 and TRBJ2-1; 7 nucleotides align to TRBD2. The CDR3 runs 16 residues. In germline, CDR1 is SGHVS, CDR2 FQNEAQ. V lost 2 bases, J lost 7 bases, and 11 bases stayed unmatched. CDR3 loop: CASSLPPAGYGNEQFF. Written as DNA, the CDR3 is TGTGCCAGCAGCTTACCGCCAGCGGGATATGGGAATGAGCAGTTCTTC.

Regarding this clonotype: The junction differs from germline at one of its ends, possibly a read error. The V call is TRBV11-3, the J call TRBJ2-2, with D perhaps matching TRBD1 (6 bases). This CDR3 region has 17 residues. CDR1 and CDR2 from the germline V gene are SGHNT and YENEEA. The CDR3 nucleotides read TGTGTCAGCAGCTTTCCCCTCAGGGGTTCGTACACCGGGGAGCTGTTTTTT. It is translated as CVSSFPLRGSYTGELFF.

This chain uses TRBV29-1 with TRBJ2-7; 12 positions match TRBD1. The CDR3 runs 17 residues. Per the germline V gene, CDR1 is SQVTM and CDR2 is ANQGSEA. The trim removed 5 bases at V and 0 bases at J, leaving 11 bases unmatched. CDR3 sequence reads: CSVFGTGGHVSSYEQYF. In nucleotides, the CDR3 is TGCAGCGTTTTTGGGACAGGGGGCCATGTGAGCTCCTACGAGCAGTACTTC.

Concerning this clonotype itself: At one of its ends the junction is not consistent with the germline gene, which may arise from a read error. The chain employs TRBV28 and TRBJ2-7; D possibly corresponds to TRBD1 (5 bases). Germline CDR1 is MDHEN and CDR2 is SYDVKM. The CDR3 is made up of 11 amino acids. CDR3 DNA sequence: TGTGCCAGCAGATTATGGACAGAGCAGTACTTC. Translation: CASRLWTEQYF.

On this clonotype itself: A much larger clone differs from this one at a single base, so this may be a read error. The rearrangement joins TRBV6-2 or TRBV6-3 to TRBJ1-5; 10 bases are a match to TRBD1. There are 13 residues in the CDR3. Germline assignment: CDR1 MNHEY and CDR2 SVGEGT. This CDR3 reads CASTTGGIQLQHF. Written as DNA, the CDR3 is TGTGCCAGCACGACAGGGGGCATTCAGCTCCAGCATTTT.

The table lists this clonotype with many counts. This sequence joins TRBV6-2 or TRBV6-3 and TRBJ1-1; the D is unclear. The CDR3 is made up of 13 amino acids. Germline CDR1 is MNHEY and CDR2 is SVGEGT. Trimming removed 6 bases from V and 0 bases from J, with 8 bases in between. The CDR3 DNA follows: TGTGCCAGCAGGGACGGAATGAACACTGAAGCTTTCTTT. It is translated as CASRDGMNTEAFF.

Points on this clonotype: This may arise from a read error, as a much more abundant clone is one base away. The rearrangement joins TRBV10-1 to TRBJ2-7; 7 positions agree with TRBD1. The CDR3 totals 11 residues. The germline CDR1 and CDR2 sequences are WNHNN and SYGVQD (reference sequence). This CDR3 reads CASSVSTGPHF. CDR3 sequence (DNA): TGCGCCAGCAGTGTGTCGACAGGGCCCCATTTC.

With regard to this clonotype: One end of the junction fails to match germline, which may point to a read error. This chain connects TRBV11-3 to TRBJ2-1; 12 positions match TRBD2. CDR3 length: 17 residues. Germline CDR1 and CDR2: SGHNT and YENEEA. The CDR3 DNA sequence: TGTGCCAGCAGCCTAGAGTTGACTAGCGGGAGCCAAAATAATCAGTTCTTC. It encodes CASSLELTSGSQNNQFF.